The sequence of this T cell receptor (beta chain) was determined in a study of blood T cell repertoires in COVID-19. Study-level background: The cDNA or gDNA used as material had been derived from T cells, B-cell-depleted T cells, or PBMCs.

Original handling: Counts of nucleated cells, estimated from reference gene primer amplification, were obtained. Produced via immunoSEQ multiplex PCR; TCRdb's table is partial and in-frame only. That table is the source of V, J and clone size, and D and trimming were worked out from the DNA. Of approximately 390,000 clones listed, approximately 86% are singletons. The trim removed 1 base at V and 5 bases at J, leaving 1 base unmatched. Germline lookup yields CDR1 LGHDT and CDR2 YNNKEL (reference sequence). The CDR3 has 15 residues. Participants were aged about 18 to 90 years, lived in 24 US areas, and enrolled virtually.

This receptor was obtained from a woman in her 40s with acute COVID-19. The V and J genes are TRBV3-1 (or the pseudogene TRBV3-2) and TRBJ2-3, with TRBD2 matching over 12 bases. The sequenced sample was PBMCs or T cells enriched from blood (not recorded which). The CDR3 DNA sequence: TGTGCCAGCAGCCAAGGACTAGCGGGGGTAGATACGCAGTATTTT. Its translation: CASSQGLAGVDTQYF.